This T cell receptor beta chain was found in a study of radiation and T cells in renal cell carcinoma. The time point here: blood 4 weeks post-SBRT, at nephrectomy. Treatment in this sample: 15 Gy SBRT to primary tumor, nephrectomy 4 weeks later. Sequencing used immunoSEQ multiplex PCR; TCRdb keeps in-frame clones, though not all of them. This sample has under 100,000 clones, with about 79% found just once. The CDR3 runs 14 residues. The junction had 6 bases not matched to a gene; V was cut back by 5 bases and J by 8 bases. From germline, CDR1 is WNHNN and CDR2 SYGVQD (reference sequence). The sample here was blood, taken from a patient whose treatment included radiotherapy and nephrectomy. The chain couples TRBV10-1 to TRBJ2-1; TRBD2 matches at 10 bases. This receptor was taken from a man aged 55-75 years with renal cell carcinoma. The CDR3 sequence: CASSLAGGVDEQFF. The CDR3 coding sequence is TGCGCCAGCAGTTTAGCGGGAGGCGTTGATGAGCAGTTCTTC.